The 22 T cell receptor beta chains listed next were all sequenced from one sample in a study of T-cell reconstitution after alpha-beta-depleted transplantation in children (dated by TCRdb to 2016 to 2017). Libraries were constructed by PCR. The data were produced on an Illumina HiSeq 2500. To normalize quantification of the TCRbeta repertoire, the TCR libraries were built with molecular barcoding that relied on unique molecular identifiers. TCRdb reprocessing: public reads trimmed at Q25 with fastp, clones called with MiXCR, in-frame beta chains kept. Identical CDR3 proteins give one entry, which carries the most common genes and DNA. This sample is represented by about 300,000 distinct CDR3 sequences; 7.5% to 9% of them were singletons. The ten largest clonotypes hold 8.5% to 9.5% of the sample. This sample's treatment or condition label indicates: allogeneic hematopoietic cell transplantation with graft depleted of TCRalphabeta T cells and CD19 B cells.

Their antigens remain unidentified. General study outcomes and caveats: Over subsequent months, a decline in hyperexpanded clone frequencies was noted, and after one year, T-cell counts and TCRbeta diversity were mostly ascribed to newly produced T cells.

The specimen was peripheral blood, collected 360 days after TCRalphabeta/CD19-depleted stem cell transplant. The receptor source for this set is a female patient aged 2 to 10 who had a stem cell transplant for Fanconi anemia, so the T cells may come from the graft donor.

The V call is TRBV9, the J call TRBJ2-5, with 7 bases identical to TRBD1. The CDR3 has 16 residues. Trimming at V came to 4 bases and at J to 1 base, leaving 10 bases not matched to a gene. The V gene's germline CDR1 is SGDLS and CDR2 YYNGEE. The CDR3 DNA sequence: TGTGCCAGCAGCCCGGAGACAGGGAAAGGCCAAGAGACCCAGTACTTC. This encodes CASSPETGKGQETQYF.

This clonotype was observed at least ten times. The rearrangement joins TRBV6-1 to TRBJ2-7; 7 bases fit TRBD1. J lost 6 bases, V lost 7 bases, and 15 bases had no gene match. In germline, CDR1 is MNHNS, CDR2 SASEGT. The CDR3 covers 15 residues. The CDR3 coding sequence is TGTGCCAGCACTCTGACAGGGTCTCTCCTGGGCGAGCAGTACTTC. The encoded protein is CASTLTGSLLGEQYF.

This clonotype appeared a few times. The chain recombines TRBV21-1 with TRBJ1-6; the tabulated D call, TRBD1, remains unverified against the DNA. TRBV21-1 is recorded as a pseudogene. CDR3 size: 15 residues. The CDR3 here is CASSIKGRANSPLHF. CDR3 in DNA: TGTGCCAGCAGCATCAAGGGCAGGGCGAATTCACCCCTCCACTTT.

The J gene is TRBJ2-3, the V gene TRBV6-5; 10 positions agree with TRBD2. The junction had 2 bases not matched to a gene; V was cut back by 4 bases and J by 4 bases. CDR1 is MNHEY and CDR2 is SVGAGI in the germline V gene. The length of the CDR3 is 14 residues. CDR3 nucleotide sequence: TGTGCCAGCAGTTCCGGGACTAGCGCAGATACGCAGTATTTT. It yields the protein CASSSGTSADTQYF.

In this sample, this clonotype turned up many times. The chain carries TRBV5-1 and TRBJ2-3; D remains unclear. The length of the CDR3 is 18 residues. Germline assignment: CDR1 SGHRS and CDR2 YFSETQ. Trimming cost V 5 bases and J 5 bases, with 27 bases left between them. This CDR3 is CASSPRFLTLSSGDTQYF. The CDR3 nucleotides read TGCGCCAGCAGTCCGCGGTTTCTAACCCTCTCTTCGGGAGATACGCAGTATTTT.

In this sample, this clonotype turned up many times. This sequence joins TRBV7-8 and TRBJ2-3; the D gene is possibly TRBD2 (5 bases). V lost 2 bases, J lost 5 bases, and 8 bases lay in between. This CDR3 contains 13 residues. The germline V gene encodes CDR1 SGHVS and CDR2 FQNEAQ. The CDR3 is CASSLSGEDTQYF. The CDR3 DNA sequence: TGTGCCAGCAGCTTAAGCGGAGAAGATACGCAGTATTTT.

The genes are TRBV21-1 and TRBJ2-2; the table names TRBD1, a call not compared with the DNA. TRBV21-1 is a pseudogene segment. CDR3 length: 18 amino acids. CDR3 region: CASSTHTGGLMNTGELFF. The CDR3 DNA follows: TGTGCCAGCAGCACTCATACCGGGGGCCTGATGAACACCGGGGAGCTGTTTTTT.

V usage is TRBV3-1 and J usage is TRBJ2-2; no firm D call. V was cut by 6 bases and J by 4 bases, with 12 bases left in between. The CDR3 contains 14 residues. The V gene's germline CDR1 is LGHDT and CDR2 YNNKEL (reference sequence). CDR3 protein: CASRQTIGTGELFF. As DNA, the CDR3 is TGTGCCAGCAGACAAACGATAGGCACCGGGGAGCTGTTTTTT.

This clonotype has a count of ten or more. This chain links TRBV10-3 with TRBJ2-7; 7 positions match TRBD1. V gave up 3 bases and J gave up 3 bases; unmatched junction bases: 2. The CDR3 consists of 13 residues. Per germline, CDR1 ENHRY and CDR2 SYGVKD. Here the CDR3 reads CAISDRDSYEQYV. DNA for the CDR3: TGTGCCATCAGTGACCGGGACAGCTACGAGCAGTACGTC.

This clonotype was seen only a few times. V and J are TRBV20-1 and TRBJ1-5; D is possibly TRBD1 (5 bases). Germline CDR1 reads DFQATT; CDR2 reads SNEGSKA (reference sequence). Trimming cost V 0 bases and J 1 base, with 10 bases left between them. The CDR3 loop spans 15 amino acids. The CDR3 loop reads CSARDWRGSNQPQHF. CDR3 sequence (DNA): TGCAGTGCTAGAGATTGGCGGGGCAGCAATCAGCCCCAGCATTTT.

This clonotype was seen only a few times. The chain joins TRBV6-1 to TRBJ2-3; tentatively, D is TRBD1 (6 bases). There are 15 residues in the CDR3. Trimming removed 5 bases at V and 5 bases at J, with 17 bases between. Per germline, CDR1 MNHNS and CDR2 SASEGT. The CDR3: CASSKRDTVGDTQYF. DNA of the CDR3: TGTGCCAGCAGTAAACGGGACACGGTGGGAGATACGCAGTATTTT.

This clonotype appeared many times. V usage is TRBV29-1 and J usage is TRBJ1-1; possible D gene TRBD1, 5 bases. CDR3 length: 13 amino acids. The ends were cut back, 3 bases at V and 1 base at J, with 9 bases in the middle. Germline lookup yields CDR1 SQVTM and CDR2 ANQGSEA. CDR3 protein: CSVEGPPNTEAFF. In DNA, the CDR3 is TGCAGCGTTGAGGGGCCCCCGAACACTGAAGCTTTCTTT. Using reference TRBV29-1 and TRBJ1-1 for the parts outside the CDR3, the full variable domain is SAVISQKPSRDICQRGTSLTIQCQVDSQVTMMFWYRQQPGQSLTLIATANQGSEATYESGFVIDKFPISRPNLTFSTLTVSNMSPEDSSIYLCSVEGPPNTEAFFGQGTRLTVV.

This clonotype has a count of ten or more. This chain links TRBV7-6 with TRBJ1-1; perhaps TRBD1 as D (6 bases). CDR1 SGHVS and CDR2 FNYEAQ come from the germline V gene. Trimming took 4 bases from V and 1 from J, leaving 16 bases between them. This CDR3 has 16 amino acids. The CDR3 coding sequence is TGTGCCAGCAGCTCCCGTGGGGGCAACTCGAACACTGAAGCTTTCTTT. Protein product: CASSSRGGNSNTEAFF.

This clonotype was found a few times. This chain joins TRBV3-1 and TRBJ2-1; 10 nucleotides line up with TRBD2. Germline values: CDR1 LGHDT, CDR2 YNNKEL (reference sequence). The CDR3 extends over 15 amino acids. Trimming cost V 4 bases and J 6 bases; bases outside gene matches: 6. The CDR3 DNA is TGTGCCAGCAGCCCTGGGACTAGCGTTGGCAATGAGCAGTTCTTC. It yields the protein CASSPGTSVGNEQFF.

This clonotype came up a few times. The rearrangement uses TRBV10-3 and TRBJ1-3; perhaps TRBD1 as D (6 bases). Germline CDR1 is ENHRY and CDR2 is SYGVKD. The CDR3 consists of 14 residues. Trimming stripped 6 bases from V and 8 bases from J, with 17 bases between. The CDR3 here is CAIRSGTAGDTIYF. As DNA, the CDR3 is TGTGCCATCAGGTCGGGCACCGCAGGGGACACCATATATTTT.

This clonotype was picked up many times. The CDR3 region is CASSHIQGPRTDTQYF. The CDR3, as DNA: TGTGCCAGCAGTCACATCCAGGGGCCGCGCACAGATACGCAGTATTTT. The chain is built from TRBV6-4 and TRBJ2-3; possible D gene TRBD1, 6 bases. CDR3 length: 16 residues. V lost 5 bases and J lost 1, with 16 bases in between. Per the germline V gene, CDR1 is MRHNA and CDR2 is SNTAGT.

The J gene is TRBJ2-7, the V gene TRBV28; TRBD2 matches 11 bases. The CDR3 extends over 14 amino acids. The V gene end was trimmed by 6 bases and the J gene end by 3 bases; junction bases not matched to a gene: 4. CDR1 and CDR2 (germline): MDHEN, SYDVKM. Here the CDR3 DNA reads TGTGCCAGCAGATCTAGCGGGAGGTACTACGAGCAGTACTTC. This sequence encodes CASRSSGRYYEQYF.

This clonotype was seen ten or more times. The chain links TRBV6-2 or TRBV6-3 to TRBJ2-1; 10 bases fit TRBD2. Trimming cost V 5 bases and J 14 bases; bases outside gene matches: 12. CDR3 length: 14 residues. CDR1 MNHEY and CDR2 SVGEGT come from the germline V gene. CDR3 coding DNA: TGTGCCAGCAGTCCATCCTTACTAGCGGGGATCGAGTTCTTC. This codes for CASSPSLLAGIEFF.

This chain joins TRBV3-1 and TRBJ2-5, with D uncertain. V gave up 1 base and J gave up 5 bases, with 14 bases separating them. This CDR3 is 15 amino acids long. Germline V gene lookup returns CDR1 LGHDT and CDR2 YNNKEL (reference sequence). The DNA of the CDR3 is TGTGCCAGCAGCCAAGTCCTGGTCGTGGGGGAGACCCAGTACTTC. It encodes CASSQVLVVGETQYF.

The rearrangement joins TRBV7-7 to TRBJ2-5, with 7 bases identical to TRBD1. From germline, CDR1 is SSHAT and CDR2 FNYEAQ (reference sequence). The CDR3 totals 15 residues. The J segment lost 1 base and the V segment lost 0 bases, leaving 2 bases of the junction unmatched. The CDR3 here is CASSLARTGQETQYF. For the CDR3, the DNA is TGTGCCAGCAGCTTAGCTAGGACAGGCCAAGAGACCCAGTACTTC.

Ten or more counts support this clonotype. This rearrangement joins TRBV7-2 to TRBJ2-7, with 7 bases matching TRBD1. CDR3 length: 12 amino acids. Trimming at V came to 7 bases and at J to 4 bases, leaving 4 bases not matched to a gene. Germline values: CDR1 SGHTA, CDR2 FQGNSA. In nucleotides, the CDR3 is TGTGCCAGCACAAAACAGGGGTACGAGCAGTACTTC. Translated: CASTKQGYEQYF.

This clonotype occurred many times. This sequence joins TRBV29-1 and TRBJ1-1, with D hard to call. V was trimmed by 0 bases and J by 1 base, leaving 15 bases between them. CDR1 SQVTM and CDR2 ANQGSEA come from the germline V gene. This CDR3 contains 16 residues. This CDR3 is CSVEDIERVANTEAFF. In DNA form, the CDR3 reads TGCAGCGTTGAAGATATCGAAAGGGTCGCGAACACTGAAGCTTTCTTT.